The source of this T cell receptor (beta chain) is a study of OX40 agonist ivuxolimab in advanced cancers. The overall study: Of the patients, three showed partial responses, one with hepatocellular carcinoma and two with cutaneous melanoma. General observations from the study: Antigen specificity of clonally expanded peripheral T cells was not established. Clonal expansion in partial responders at 0.1-3.0 mg/kg ranked among the lowest.

The CDR3 covers 17 residues. Trimming stripped 0 bases from V and 0 bases from J, with 12 bases between. Germline V gene sequence: CDR1 ENHRY, CDR2 SYGVKD. This table comes from immunoSEQ multiplex PCR, and its TCRdb copy is limited to in-frame clones, with some not included. In the table there are about 110,000 clones, roughly 89% of which are singletons. Remarks on this clone: The antigen is not known.

Patients were ruled out by autoimmune disease history or systemic immunosuppression. Here the sequenced sample was CD4+ or CD8+ T cells sorted from blood, taken in a trial of the OX40 agonist ivuxolimab. The receptor's source is an adult with an advanced solid tumor such as melanoma, head and neck, liver or kidney cancer. The chain uses TRBV10-3 and TRBJ1-3; possible D gene TRBD1, 5 bases. The CDR3 DNA reads TGTGCCATCAGTGAGTCGCAACACAGGAGCTCTGGAAACACCATATATTTT. Residues: CAISESQHRSSGNTIYF.